This T cell receptor beta chain came from a study of T-cell reconstitution after alpha-beta-depleted transplantation in children. This clonotype was recorded a few times. Germline CDR1 and CDR2: MDHEN and SYDVKM. This CDR3 is built from 16 residues. The V and J ends lost 5 bases and 4 bases, in that order; junction bases with no gene match: 10. Using unique molecular identifiers, the investigators prepared the TCRbeta library. TCRdb reanalysed the PCR reads using MiXCR and keeps one entry per CDR3 protein. The table lists roughly 300,000 distinct CDR3 sequences, 10% of them singletons, with approximately 2.3% in the top ten.

The sequences come from PBMCs from the stem cell graft donor, collected from the stem cell graft. V usage is TRBV28 and J usage is TRBJ2-3; TRBD2 matches at 9 bases. The source of this sequence is a human donor who donated a stem cell graft to a child with acute lymphoblastic leukemia. In DNA, the CDR3 is TGTGCCAGCAGTAAACCGGGACTAGCATTATCAGATACGCAGTATTTT. Encoded protein: CASSKPGLALSDTQYF.